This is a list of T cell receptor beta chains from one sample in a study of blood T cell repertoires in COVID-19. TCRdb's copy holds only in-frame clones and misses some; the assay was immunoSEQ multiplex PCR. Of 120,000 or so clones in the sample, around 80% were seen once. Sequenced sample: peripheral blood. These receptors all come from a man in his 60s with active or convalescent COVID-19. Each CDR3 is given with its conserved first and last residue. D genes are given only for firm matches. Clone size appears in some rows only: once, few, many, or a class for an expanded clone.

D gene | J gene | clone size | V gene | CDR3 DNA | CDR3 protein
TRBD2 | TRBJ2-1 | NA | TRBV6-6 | TGTGCCAGCAGTTACGGTAGCGGGAGGGGGCATGAGCAGTTCTTC | CASSYGSGRGHEQFF
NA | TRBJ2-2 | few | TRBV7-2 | TGTGCCAGCAGCACACCGGGGGCCGGGGAGCTGTTTTTT | CASSTPGAGELFF
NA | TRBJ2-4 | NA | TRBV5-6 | TGTGCCAGCAGCCGGACTGACAGGCCGCTCGGTCAGTACTTC | CASSRTDRPLGQYF
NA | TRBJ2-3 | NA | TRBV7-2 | TGTGCCAGCAGCTTAGGGCCACAGGAAAGTGGAGATACGCAGTATTTT | CASSLGPQESGDTQYF
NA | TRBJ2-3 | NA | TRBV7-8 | TGTGCCAGCAGCTTAAGCAGGGGTGATACGCAGTATTTT | CASSLSRGDTQYF
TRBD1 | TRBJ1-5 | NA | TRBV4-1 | TGCGCCAGCAGCCAAAAAACCAGGGGGCTGGGACAGCCCCAGCATTTT | CASSQKTRGLGQPQHF
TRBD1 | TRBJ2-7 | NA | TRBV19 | TGTGCCAGTAGTACCGGACAGGGTAGCTACGAGCAGTACTTC | CASSTGQGSYEQYF
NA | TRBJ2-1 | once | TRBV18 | TGTGCCAGCTCACCACGGCGAGGGGGAGATGAGCAGTTCTTC | CASSPRRGGDEQFF
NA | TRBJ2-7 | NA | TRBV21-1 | TGTGCCAGCAGCCCACAGGACATTCCTCGGTCCTACGAGCAGTACTTC | CASSPQDIPRSYEQYF
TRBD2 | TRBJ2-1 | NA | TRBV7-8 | TGTGCCAGCAGCCTGGGACTAGATTCCTACAATGAGCAGTTCTTC | CASSLGLDSYNEQFF
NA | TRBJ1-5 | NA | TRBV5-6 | TGTGCCAGCAGCCAGAACTACGGGGGGACGAATCAGCCCCAGCATTTT | CASSQNYGGTNQPQHF
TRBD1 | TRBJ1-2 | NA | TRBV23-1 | TGCGCCAGCAGTCAACCGGGACAGGGCTATGGCTACACCTTC | CASSQPGQGYGYTF
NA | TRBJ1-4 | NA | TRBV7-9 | TGTGCCAGCAGCTTAGGCAGTAATGAAAAACTGTTTTTT | CASSLGSNEKLFF
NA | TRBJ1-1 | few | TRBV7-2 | TGTGCCAGCAGGTCAAATCAAGCGGGACCCGCTTTCTTT | CASRSNQAGPAFF
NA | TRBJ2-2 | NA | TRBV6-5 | TGTGCCAGCAGTAACCAGCGGGCCCCCACCGGGGAGCTGTTTTTT | CASSNQRAPTGELFF
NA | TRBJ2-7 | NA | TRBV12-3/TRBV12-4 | TGTGCCAGCAGCCCTGCCAGGGGCTACGAGCAGTACTTC | CASSPARGYEQYF
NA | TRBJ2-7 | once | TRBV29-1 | TGCAGCGTCCGCAGCCCATCGGGGGAGCAGTACTTC | CSVRSPSGEQYF
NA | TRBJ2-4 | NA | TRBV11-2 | TGTGCCAGCAGCTTAGGTCTAGAAGTAAGGTACTTC | CASSLGLEVRYF
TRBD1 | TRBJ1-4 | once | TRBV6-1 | TGTGCCAGCGTGAGGGACAGCTCTAATGAAAAACTGTTTTTT | CASVRDSSNEKLFF
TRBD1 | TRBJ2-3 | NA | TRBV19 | TGTGCCAGTAGTATCGACAGGGGGCAACGTGGAACAGATACGCAGTATTTT | CASSIDRGQRGTDTQYF
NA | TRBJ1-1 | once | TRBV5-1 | TGCGCCAGCAGCTTGGAGGGGACTACAGGGCCCCTCGAAGCTTTCTTT | CASSLEGTTGPLEAFF
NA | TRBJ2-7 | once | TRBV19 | TGTGCCAGTAACGTGGGCAGGGACTACGAGCAGTACTTC | CASNVGRDYEQYF
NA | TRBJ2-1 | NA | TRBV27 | TGTGCCAGCAGGCGAAACAGGGACCATGAGCAGTTCTTC | CASRRNRDHEQFF
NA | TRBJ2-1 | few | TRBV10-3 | TGTGCCATCAGTGCTGGACAGTGGCAGTTCTTC | CAISAGQWQFF
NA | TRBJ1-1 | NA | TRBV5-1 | TGCGCCAGCAGCTTCAGGGCCTCGGACACTGAAGCTTTCTTT | CASSFRASDTEAFF
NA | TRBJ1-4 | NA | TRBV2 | TGTGCCAGCAGGGACCGTAAACCGACACTCCGACAGGAAAAACTGTTTTTT | CASRDRKPTLRQEKLFF
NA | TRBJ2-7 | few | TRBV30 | TGTGCCTGGAGTGATAGCCCCACCTACGAGCAGTACTTC | CAWSDSPTYEQYF
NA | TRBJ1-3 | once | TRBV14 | TGTGCCAGCAGCCCCGACAGAAGCTCTGGAAACACCATATATTTT | CASSPDRSSGNTIYF
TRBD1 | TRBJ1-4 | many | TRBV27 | TGTGCCAGCACTCCAAACAGGGGATATGAAAAACTGTTTTTT | CASTPNRGYEKLFF
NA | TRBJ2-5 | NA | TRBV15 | TGTGCCACCAGCAGAGACGGGAAACAAGAGACCCAGTACTTC | CATSRDGKQETQYF
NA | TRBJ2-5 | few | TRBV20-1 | TGCAGTGCATGGAGAACGGAGACCCAGTACTTC | CSAWRTETQYF
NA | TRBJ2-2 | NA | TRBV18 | TGTGCCAGCTCACCCAGGGGCCTGAACACCGGGGAGCTGTTTTTT | CASSPRGLNTGELFF
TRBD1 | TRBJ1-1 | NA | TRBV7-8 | TGTGCCAGCAGCCTCCTGTATACAACAGGGGGCGAGGACACTGAGGCTTTCTTT | CASSLLYTTGGEDTEAFF
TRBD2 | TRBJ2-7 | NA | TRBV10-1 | TGCGCCAGCAGTGAGTCGCCTAGCGGAACGTCCGAGCAGTACTTC | CASSESPSGTSEQYF
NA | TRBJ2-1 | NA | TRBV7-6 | TGTGCCAGCAGCTTAGGGGGGGATGATGAGCAGTTCTTC | CASSLGGDDEQFF
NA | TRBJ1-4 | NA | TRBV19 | TGTGCCAGTAGTATGGTTCGCAGGGAGGTTGAAAAACTGTTTTTT | CASSMVRREVEKLFF
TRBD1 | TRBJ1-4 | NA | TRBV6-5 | TGTGCCAGCAGTCCAGGGGGAGGTGAAAAACTGTTTTTT | CASSPGGGEKLFF
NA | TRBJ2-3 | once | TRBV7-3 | TGTGCCAGCAGCTTGGGGCCTTCCCGCACAGATACGCAGTATTTT | CASSLGPSRTDTQYF
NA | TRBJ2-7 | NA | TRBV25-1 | TGTGCCAGCATTCCCGCGGGTAGCTCCTACGAGCAGTACTTC | CASIPAGSSYEQYF
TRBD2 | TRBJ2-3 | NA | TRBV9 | TGTGCCAGCAGCGTAGGGGCGGGAGACTATACAGATACGCAGTATTTT | CASSVGAGDYTDTQYF
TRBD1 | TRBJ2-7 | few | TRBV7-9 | TGTGCCAGCAGCTTAGGACAGGGGGAGATGCACGAGCAGTACTTC | CASSLGQGEMHEQYF
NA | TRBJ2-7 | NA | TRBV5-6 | TGTGCCAGCAGCCTGGACAACTCCTACGAGCAGTACTTC | CASSLDNSYEQYF
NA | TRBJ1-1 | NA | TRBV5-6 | TGTGCCAGCAGCTCCCCCCCTAACACTGAAGCTTTCTTT | CASSSPPNTEAFF
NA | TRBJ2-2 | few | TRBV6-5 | TGTGCCAGCAGTTACTCCGGCAGGGGTGGGCCCGGGGAGCTGTTTTTT | CASSYSGRGGPGELFF
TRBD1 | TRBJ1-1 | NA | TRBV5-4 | TGTGCCAGCAGCGCCCGGGACAGGAAGACTGAAGCTTTCTTT | CASSARDRKTEAFF
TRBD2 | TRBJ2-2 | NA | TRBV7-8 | TGTGCCAATCAGCGGGAGAGCACCGGGGAGCTGTTTTTT | CANQRESTGELFF
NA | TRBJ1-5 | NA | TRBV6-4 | TGTGCCAGCAGACCTTCGGAGGGCCTCAATCAGCCCCAGCATTTT | CASRPSEGLNQPQHF
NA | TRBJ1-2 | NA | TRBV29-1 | TGCAGCGTCCGAAGCGGGGATTATGGCTACACCTTC | CSVRSGDYGYTF
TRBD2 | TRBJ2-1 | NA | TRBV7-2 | TGTGCCAGCAGCTTAGCGACTAGCGGGACGAATGAGCAGTTCTTC | CASSLATSGTNEQFF
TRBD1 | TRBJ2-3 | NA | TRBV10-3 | TGTGCCACGACAGGGGAAACAGATACGCAGTATTTT | CATTGETDTQYF
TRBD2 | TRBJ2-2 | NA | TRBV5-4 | TGTGCCAGCAGCTCTTTAGCGGGAGAGGCCGGGGAGCTGTTTTTT | CASSSLAGEAGELFF
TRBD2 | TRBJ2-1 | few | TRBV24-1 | TGTGCCACCAGTGAAGGACTAGCGGGAGTCTCCCACAATGAGCAGTTCTTC | CATSEGLAGVSHNEQFF
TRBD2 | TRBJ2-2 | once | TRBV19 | TGTGCCAGTACACGGACTAGCGGGAGGGTCGGGGAGCTGTTTTTT | CASTRTSGRVGELFF
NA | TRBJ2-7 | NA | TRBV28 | TGTGCCAGCAGCAATCCCCCCTACGAGCAGTACTTC | CASSNPPYEQYF
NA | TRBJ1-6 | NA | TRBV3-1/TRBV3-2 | TGTGCCAGCAGCCAAGGAGGCAATTCACCCCTCCACTTT | CASSQGGNSPLHF